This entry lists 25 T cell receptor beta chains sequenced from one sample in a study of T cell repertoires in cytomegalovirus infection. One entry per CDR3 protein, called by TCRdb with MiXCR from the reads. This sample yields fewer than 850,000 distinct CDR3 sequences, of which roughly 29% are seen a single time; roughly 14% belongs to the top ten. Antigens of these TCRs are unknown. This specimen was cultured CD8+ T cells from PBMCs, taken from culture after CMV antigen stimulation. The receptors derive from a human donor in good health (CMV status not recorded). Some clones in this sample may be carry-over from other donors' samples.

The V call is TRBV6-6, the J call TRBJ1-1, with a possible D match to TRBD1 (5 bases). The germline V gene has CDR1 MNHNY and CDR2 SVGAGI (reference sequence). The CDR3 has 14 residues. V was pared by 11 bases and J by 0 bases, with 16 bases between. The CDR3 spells CAVSLGHMNTEAFF. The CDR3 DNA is TGTGCCGTTTCCCTCGGACACATGAACACTGAAGCTTTCTTT.

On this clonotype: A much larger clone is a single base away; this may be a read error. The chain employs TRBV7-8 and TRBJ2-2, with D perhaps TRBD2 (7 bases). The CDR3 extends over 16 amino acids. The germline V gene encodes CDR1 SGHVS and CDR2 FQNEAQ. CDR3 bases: TGTGTCAGCAGCCGACGGGGCGGGGGCAACACCGGGGAGCTGTTTTTT. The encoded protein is CVSSRRGGGNTGELFF.

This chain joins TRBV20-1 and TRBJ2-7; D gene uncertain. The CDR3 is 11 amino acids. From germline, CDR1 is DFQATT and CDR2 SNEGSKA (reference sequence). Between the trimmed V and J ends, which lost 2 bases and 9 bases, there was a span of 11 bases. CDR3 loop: CSARTPDGQYF. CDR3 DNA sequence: TGCAGTGCTAGAACCCCGGACGGGCAGTACTTC.

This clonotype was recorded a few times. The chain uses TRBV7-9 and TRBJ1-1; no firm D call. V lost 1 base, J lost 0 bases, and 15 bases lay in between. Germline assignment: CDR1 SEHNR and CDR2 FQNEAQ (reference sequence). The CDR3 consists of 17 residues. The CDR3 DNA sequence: TGTGCCAGCAGCTTAGAACGGTCAGCTCTTATGAACACTGAAGCTTTCTTT. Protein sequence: CASSLERSALMNTEAFF.

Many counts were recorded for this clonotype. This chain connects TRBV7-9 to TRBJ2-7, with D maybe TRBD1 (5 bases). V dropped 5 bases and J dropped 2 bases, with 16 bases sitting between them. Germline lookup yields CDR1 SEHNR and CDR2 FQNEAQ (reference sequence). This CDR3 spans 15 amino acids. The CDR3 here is CASSARQYPAYEQYF. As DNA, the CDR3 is TGTGCCAGCAGCGCCAGACAGTATCCCGCCTACGAGCAGTACTTC.

CDR3 in DNA: TGTGCCAGCAGTTACGCGGGGGTGTACACAGATACGCAGTATTTT. Protein product: CASSYAGVYTDTQYF. The chain employs TRBV6-6 and TRBJ2-3, with 7 bases aligning to TRBD2. This CDR3 region has 15 residues. V was pared by 2 bases and J by 2 bases, with 4 bases of the junction left unmatched. CDR1 and CDR2 (germline): MNHNY, SVGAGI (reference sequence).

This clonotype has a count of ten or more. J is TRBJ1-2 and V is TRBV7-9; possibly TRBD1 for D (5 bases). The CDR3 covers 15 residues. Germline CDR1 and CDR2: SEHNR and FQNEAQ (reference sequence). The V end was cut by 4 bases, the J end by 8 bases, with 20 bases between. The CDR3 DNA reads TGTGCCAGCAGCTCCCCGGGACCTAAAAAGGAGGGCTACACCTTC. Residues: CASSSPGPKKEGYTF.

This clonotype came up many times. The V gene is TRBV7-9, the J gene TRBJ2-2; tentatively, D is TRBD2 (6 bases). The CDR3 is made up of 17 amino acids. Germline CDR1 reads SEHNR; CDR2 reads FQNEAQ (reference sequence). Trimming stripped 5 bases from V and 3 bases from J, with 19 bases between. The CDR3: CASSPPGRGLHTGELFF. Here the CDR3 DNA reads TGTGCCAGCAGCCCCCCCGGTCGGGGACTCCACACCGGGGAGCTGTTTTTT.

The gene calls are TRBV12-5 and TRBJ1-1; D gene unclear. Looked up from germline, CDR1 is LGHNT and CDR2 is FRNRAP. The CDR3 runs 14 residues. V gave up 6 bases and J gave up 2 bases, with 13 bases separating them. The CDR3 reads CASGLWGANTEAFF. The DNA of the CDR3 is TGTGCTAGTGGCCTATGGGGTGCCAACACTGAAGCTTTCTTT.

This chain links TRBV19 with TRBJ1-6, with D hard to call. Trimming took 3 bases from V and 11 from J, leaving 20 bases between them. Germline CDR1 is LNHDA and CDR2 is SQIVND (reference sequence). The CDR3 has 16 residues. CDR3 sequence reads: CASSIPGDLRDPPLHF. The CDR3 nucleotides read TGTGCCAGTAGTATCCCCGGTGATTTAAGGGATCCACCCCTCCACTTT.

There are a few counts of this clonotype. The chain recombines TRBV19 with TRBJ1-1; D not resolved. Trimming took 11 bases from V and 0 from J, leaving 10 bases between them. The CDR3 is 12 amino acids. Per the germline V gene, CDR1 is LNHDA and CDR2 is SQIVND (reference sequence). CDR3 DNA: TGTGCCTCGGTAGGGATGAACACTGAAGCTTTCTTT. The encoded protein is CASVGMNTEAFF.

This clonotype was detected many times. The CDR3 spells CASSQLRGASNEQYF. The CDR3 nucleotides read TGTGCCAGCAGTCAGTTAAGGGGGGCGTCGAACGAGCAGTACTTC. This chain joins TRBV7-6 and TRBJ2-7; D tentatively reads TRBD1 or TRBD2 (6 bases each). The CDR3 is 15 residues long. The germline gives CDR1 SGHVS, CDR2 FNYEAQ. Trimming took 6 bases from V and 5 from J, leaving 20 bases between them.

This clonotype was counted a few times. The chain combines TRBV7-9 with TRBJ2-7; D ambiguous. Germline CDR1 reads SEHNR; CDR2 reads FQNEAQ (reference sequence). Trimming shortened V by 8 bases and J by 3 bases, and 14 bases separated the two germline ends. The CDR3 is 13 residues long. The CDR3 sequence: CASDTRAGYEQYF. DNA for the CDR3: TGTGCCAGCGACACCCGGGCCGGCTACGAGCAGTACTTC.

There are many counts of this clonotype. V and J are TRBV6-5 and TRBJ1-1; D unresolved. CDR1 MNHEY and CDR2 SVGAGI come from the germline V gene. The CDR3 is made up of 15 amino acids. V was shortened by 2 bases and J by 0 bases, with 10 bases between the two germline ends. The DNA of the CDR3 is TGTGCCAGCAGTTACGGGGTCGCCATGAACACTGAAGCTTTCTTT. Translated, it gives CASSYGVAMNTEAFF.

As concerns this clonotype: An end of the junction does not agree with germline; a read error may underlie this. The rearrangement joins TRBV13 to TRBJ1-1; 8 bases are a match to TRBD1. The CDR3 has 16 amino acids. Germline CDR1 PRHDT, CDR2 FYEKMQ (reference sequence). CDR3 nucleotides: TGTGCCAGCAGCTTACTACTGACAGGGGAAAGGTCGTCCTGCGTCTTT. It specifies CASSLLLTGERSSCVF. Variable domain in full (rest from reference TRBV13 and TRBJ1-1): AAGVIQSPRHLIKEKRETATLKCYPIPRHDTVYWYQQGPGQDPQFLISFYEKMQSDKGSIPDRFSAQQFSDYHSELNMSSLELGDSALYFCASSLLLTGERSSCVFGQGTRLTVV.

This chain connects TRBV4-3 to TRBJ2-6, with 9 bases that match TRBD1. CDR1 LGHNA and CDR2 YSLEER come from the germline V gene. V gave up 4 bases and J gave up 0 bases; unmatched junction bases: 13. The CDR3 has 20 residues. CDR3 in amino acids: CASSRSRDRDLLSGANVLTF. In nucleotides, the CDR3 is TGCGCCAGCAGCCGCAGCCGGGACAGGGATTTACTCTCTGGGGCCAACGTCCTGACTTTC.

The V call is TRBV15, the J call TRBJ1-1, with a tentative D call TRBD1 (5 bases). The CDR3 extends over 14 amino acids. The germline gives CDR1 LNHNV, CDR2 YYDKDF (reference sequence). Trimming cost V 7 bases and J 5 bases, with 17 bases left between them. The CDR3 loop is CATIPGGWVTEAFF. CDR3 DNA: TGTGCCACCATCCCCGGGGGTTGGGTTACTGAAGCTTTCTTT.

CDR3 region: CASSLQGRENYGYTF. Written as DNA, the CDR3 is TGCGCCAGCAGCCTACAGGGAAGGGAGAACTATGGCTACACCTTC. This chain uses TRBV5-1 with TRBJ1-2, with D perhaps TRBD1 (6 bases). This CDR3 is built from 15 residues. V was trimmed by 4 bases and J by 2 bases, leaving 15 bases between them. CDR1 is SGHRS, CDR2 YFSETQ, per germline.

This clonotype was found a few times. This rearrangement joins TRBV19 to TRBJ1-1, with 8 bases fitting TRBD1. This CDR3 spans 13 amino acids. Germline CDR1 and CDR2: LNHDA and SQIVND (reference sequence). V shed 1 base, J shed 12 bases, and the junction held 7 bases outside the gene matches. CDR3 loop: CASSIVGQGRPFF. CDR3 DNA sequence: TGTGCCAGTAGTATAGTCGGACAGGGCCGACCTTTCTTT.

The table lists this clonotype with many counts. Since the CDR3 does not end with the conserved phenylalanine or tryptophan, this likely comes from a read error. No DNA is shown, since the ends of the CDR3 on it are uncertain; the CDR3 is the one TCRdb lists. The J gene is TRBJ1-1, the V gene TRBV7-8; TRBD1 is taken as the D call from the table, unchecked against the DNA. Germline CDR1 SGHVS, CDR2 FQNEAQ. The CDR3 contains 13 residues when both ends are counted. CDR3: CASSSRTRPLPRP.

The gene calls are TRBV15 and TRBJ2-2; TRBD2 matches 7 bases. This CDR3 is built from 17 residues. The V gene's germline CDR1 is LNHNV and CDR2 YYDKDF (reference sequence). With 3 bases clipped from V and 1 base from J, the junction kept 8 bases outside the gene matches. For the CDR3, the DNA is TGTGCCACCAGCAGGTCCCTAAGCGGGGTGAACACCGGGGAGCTGTTTTTT. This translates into CATSRSLSGVNTGELFF.

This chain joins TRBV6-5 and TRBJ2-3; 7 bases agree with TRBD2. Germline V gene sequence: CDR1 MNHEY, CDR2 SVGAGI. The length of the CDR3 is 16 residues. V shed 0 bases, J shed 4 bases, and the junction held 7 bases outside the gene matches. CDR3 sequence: CASSYSPGGSADTQYF. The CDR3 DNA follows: TGTGCCAGCAGTTACTCTCCGGGCGGGAGCGCAGATACGCAGTATTTT.

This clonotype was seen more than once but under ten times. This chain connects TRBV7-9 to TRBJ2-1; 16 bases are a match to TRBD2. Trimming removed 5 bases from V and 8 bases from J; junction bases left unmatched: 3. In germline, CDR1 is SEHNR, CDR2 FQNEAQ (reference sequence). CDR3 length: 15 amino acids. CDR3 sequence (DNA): TGTGCCAGCAGCGTTGGGACTAGCGGGGGGGATGAGCAGTTCTTC. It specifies CASSVGTSGGDEQFF.

In nucleotides, the CDR3 is TGCGCCAGCAGCCAAAGACCTCGGGGAGGGGATGGCTACACCTTC. Translating gives CASSQRPRGGDGYTF. The J gene is TRBJ1-2, the V gene TRBV4-1, with D perhaps TRBD1 (5 bases). Germline CDR1 and CDR2: MGHRA and YSYEKL. The CDR3 spans 15 residues. V lost 2 bases to trimming and J lost 6 bases, with 16 bases between them.

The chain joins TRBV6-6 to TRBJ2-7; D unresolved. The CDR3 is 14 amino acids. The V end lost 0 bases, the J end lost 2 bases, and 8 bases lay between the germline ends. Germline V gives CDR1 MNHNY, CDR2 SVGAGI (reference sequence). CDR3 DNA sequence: TGTGCCAGCAGTTACTCCGGCCCCACCTACGAGCAGTACGTC. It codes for CASSYSGPTYEQYV.